Described below is a single TCR beta chain sequence and its context. This clone was picked up a small number of times. Its antigen is currently not known. Base-call qualities are not available, and no considerably larger clone is one nucleotide away. The source of the sample is a study of blood T cell repertoires in COVID-19 (dated by TCRdb to 2018 to 2021). Concerning the study at large: Samples from collaborators originated in the United States, Italy and Spain and spanned both the acute and convalescent phases of COVID-19. The material from the prospective study consisted of cDNA or gDNA derived from T cells, B-cell-depleted T cells, or PBMCs. The dataset comprised deeply sampled blood TCRbeta repertoires from subjects exposed to, actively infected with, or recovered from COVID-19. A freely available public database, intended as a resource for researchers studying the immune response to SARS-CoV-2, is where the repertoires were released. Samples came from the ongoing ImmuneRACE study (first 160 participants) plus 1,254 subjects from 6 global collaborators. A de-identified subject ID, COVID-19 status, age in years and sex were almost always included in the sample metadata. HLA class I and class II types, where available, came from metadata supplied by the sample provider rather than from assay-based typing.

The immunoSEQ Assay, a bias-controlled multiplex PCR, was used to amplify TCRbeta CDR3 regions from genomic DNA. The paper's data handling went like this. The number of nucleated cells in each sample was estimated by amplification of reference gene primers within the assay. Sequence reads were collapsed and filtered to measure the absolute abundance of every unique TCRbeta CDR3 rearrangement. For each sample, productive Simpson clonality was calculated by taking the square root of Simpson's diversity index across productive rearrangements. This is the immuneACCESS table as TCRdb keeps it, with only in-frame sequences that have V and J called. A part of the clones is gone; compared with another copy, unresolved V genes explain less than half, and the rest is unexplained. V and J calls and clone size are as listed in that table; D and trimming were resolved from the DNA. The sample table holds about 300,000 clones, of which about 90% were seen once. The top ten constitute 1.8% of the sample.

In Seattle, one collaborating source enrolled patients while the infection was active and tracked those patients longitudinally over the course of disease. Whole blood was collected in K2EDTA tubes by collaborating institutions according to the institutions' own protocols. Collaborator samples were shipped for TCRbeta analysis as frozen whole blood, isolated PBMCs, or DNA extracted from either sample type. The CDR3, cysteine through phenylalanine, is 15 amino acids long. The sequence is cut down to CDR3 DNA, 45 bases in frame from base 1. As encoded in the germline V gene, CDR1 is SGHRS while CDR2 is YFSETQ. V is cut back by 3 bases and J by 1 base, with 6 bases in the junction unmatched. Results and caveats for the whole study, not just this receptor: The quantity of clinical and demographic metadata differed by source and by participant and was supplied without curation.

Sequences were obtained from peripheral blood. The sequence derives from a woman aged 25-40 years with COVID-19, enrolled during active disease. In this chain, TRBV5-1 is recombined with TRBJ1-1; 7 bases in between match TRBD1. This receptor has the CDR3 CASSSRTGGNTEAFF. The bases are TGCGCCAGCAGCTCACGGACAGGAGGGAACACTGAAGCTTTCTTT.